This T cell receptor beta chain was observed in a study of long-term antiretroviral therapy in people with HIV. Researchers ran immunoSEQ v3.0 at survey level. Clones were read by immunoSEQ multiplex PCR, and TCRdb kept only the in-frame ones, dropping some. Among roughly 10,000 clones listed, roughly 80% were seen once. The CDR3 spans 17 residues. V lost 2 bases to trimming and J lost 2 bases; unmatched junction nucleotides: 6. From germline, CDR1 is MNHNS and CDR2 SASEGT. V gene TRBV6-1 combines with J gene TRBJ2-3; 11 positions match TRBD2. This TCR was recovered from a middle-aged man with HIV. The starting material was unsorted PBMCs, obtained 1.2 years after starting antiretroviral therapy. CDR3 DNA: TGTGCCAGCAGTGAACAACTAGCGGGGGCCCTCACAGATACGCAGTATTTT. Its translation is CASSEQLAGALTDTQYF.